These 28 T cell receptor beta chains were sequenced from one sample in a study of technical replicates of blood from a few donors. Sequencing used immunoSEQ multiplex PCR; TCRdb keeps in-frame clones, though not all of them. The sample consists of more than 65,000 clones, 96% of them appearing once. The material sequenced was T cells isolated from PBMCs. These receptors came from a human donor in good health.

The CDR3, as DNA: TGCGCCAGCTTTTTTCCCCGTACGGGGGGCCTCGAGACCCAGTACTTC. Translated: CASFFPRTGGLETQYF. The chain uses TRBV10-1 and TRBJ2-5; D might be TRBD2 (7 bases). The CDR3 has 16 amino acids. Trimming stripped 8 bases from V and 5 bases from J, with 24 bases between. Germline V CDR1 and CDR2: WNHNN, SYGVQD (reference sequence).

CDR3: CASSLDGARTITYEQYF. CDR3 coding DNA: TGTGCCAGCAGCTTAGATGGGGCAAGGACAATTACCTACGAGCAGTACTTC. V and J are TRBV11-2 and TRBJ2-7; a weak D match, TRBD1 (5 bases). The CDR3 is 17 residues long. V was pared by 0 bases and J by 2 bases, with 17 bases between. CDR1 is SGHAT, CDR2 FQNNGV, per germline.

This chain connects TRBV18 to TRBJ2-3; D uncertain. The CDR3 spans 14 residues. The V and J ends lost 6 bases and 2 bases respectively, with 12 bases between them. Germline CDR1 KGHSH, CDR2 LQKENI. The chain's CDR3 is CASSLLFSTDTQYF. The DNA of the CDR3 is TGTGCCAGCTCTCTACTTTTTTCCACAGATACGCAGTATTTT.

The chain employs TRBV11-3 and TRBJ2-5; D remains unclear. This CDR3 region has 16 residues. V lost 6 bases and J lost 1, with 18 bases in between. The germline gives CDR1 SGHNT, CDR2 YENEEA. Here the CDR3 DNA reads TGTGCCAGCAGTCCTCTTACCGACACCTTCCAAGAGACCCAGTACTTC. This codes for CASSPLTDTFQETQYF.

The CDR3, as DNA: TGTGCCAGCAACTACTACAATCAGCCCCAGCATTTT. Protein sequence: CASNYYNQPQHF. The V call is TRBV7-2, the J call TRBJ1-5; D remains ambiguous. The V gene lost 7 bases and the J gene lost 3 bases, with 7 bases spanning the gap. The CDR3 is 12 amino acids. Germline CDR1 is SGHTA and CDR2 is FQGNSA.

This chain joins TRBV19 and TRBJ2-1, with 7 bases identical to TRBD2. Looked up from germline, CDR1 is LNHDA and CDR2 is SQIVND (reference sequence). V lost 5 bases, J lost 7 bases, and 8 bases stayed unmatched. The CDR3 totals 14 residues. In nucleotides, the CDR3 is TGTGCCAGTAGTTTCCTAGCGGAGACTAATGAGCAGTTCTTC. Its translation is CASSFLAETNEQFF.

V is TRBV21-1 and J is TRBJ2-7; the table's D call, TRBD2, was not checked against the DNA. TRBV21-1 is an annotated pseudogene. This CDR3 is 13 amino acids long. The DNA for the CDR3 is TGTGCCAGCACGACCACTAGTCTCCACGAGCAGTACTTC. Its translation is CASTTTSLHEQYF.

The CDR3 bases are TGTGCCAGCAGCGCAGGACTAGCGGGAGGGATAGATACGCAGTATTTT. It encodes CASSAGLAGGIDTQYF. The chain carries TRBV5-5 and TRBJ2-3; 15 nucleotides agree with TRBD2. The junction had 5 bases not matched to a gene; V was cut back by 4 bases and J by 5 bases. This CDR3 spans 16 amino acids. The germline CDR1 and CDR2 sequences are SGHKS and YYEKEE (reference sequence). The full variable domain, its missing parts supplied by reference TRBV5-5 and TRBJ2-3, is DAGVTQSPTHLIKTRGQQVTLRCSPISGHKSVSWYQQVLGQGPQFIFQYYEKEERGRGNFPDRFSARQFPNYSSELNVNALLLGDSALYLCASSAGLAGGIDTQYFGPGTRLTVL.

The V call is TRBV30, the J call TRBJ2-7; tentative D call: TRBD2 (5 bases). Germline lookup yields CDR1 GTSNPN and CDR2 SVGIG (reference sequence). The CDR3 is 13 amino acids. V was cut by 0 bases and J by 7 bases, with 13 bases left in between. In DNA, the CDR3 is TGTGCCTGGAGTGTAGTGCGGACGGGAGAGCAGTACTTC. Its translation: CAWSVVRTGEQYF.

The chain employs TRBV11-3 and TRBJ2-7; 13 bases line up with TRBD2. V was clipped by 3 bases and J by 6 bases; unmatched bases: 5. Germline V gene sequence: CDR1 SGHNT, CDR2 YENEEA. The CDR3 consists of 15 residues. The CDR3 region is CASSFTSGRAGEQYF. The CDR3 DNA follows: TGTGCCAGCAGCTTTACTAGCGGGAGGGCCGGCGAGCAGTACTTC.

The chain combines TRBV11-2 with TRBJ2-7; D might be TRBD1 (7 bases). V gave up 5 bases and J gave up 3 bases, with 20 bases separating them. Germline values: CDR1 SGHAT, CDR2 FQNNGV. The CDR3 is 16 residues long. The CDR3 DNA sequence: TGTGCCAGCAGCCCCCATAACAGGGGAGGTCTCTACGAGCAGTACTTC. As protein: CASSPHNRGGLYEQYF.

The V gene is TRBV21-1, the J gene TRBJ2-3; the listed D gene, TRBD1, was not tested against the DNA. TRBV21-1 is an annotated pseudogene. The CDR3 covers 17 residues. This CDR3 is CASRLSAGGERPDTQYF. DNA of the CDR3: TGTGCCAGCCGACTCTCAGCAGGGGGCGAAAGGCCAGATACGCAGTATTTT.

The chain is built from TRBV20-1 and TRBJ1-1, with a tentative D call TRBD1 (6 bases). Deletions cut 6 bases from V and 3 bases from J, with 8 bases between. CDR3 length equals 11 residues. Germline loops: CDR1 DFQATT, CDR2 SNEGSKA (reference sequence). The CDR3 DNA sequence: TGCAGTGCACAGGGAGACACTGAAGCTTTCTTT. This sequence encodes CSAQGDTEAFF.

The J gene is TRBJ2-7, the V gene TRBV6-1; 7 bases line up with TRBD1. The CDR3 runs 14 residues. V shed 2 bases and J 1 base; nucleotides not matched to a gene: 2. Germline V gene lookup returns CDR1 MNHNS and CDR2 SASEGT. The CDR3 region is CASSEWGQSYEQYF. CDR3 bases: TGTGCCAGCAGTGAATGGGGACAGTCCTACGAGCAGTACTTC.

The rearrangement uses TRBV7-9 and TRBJ2-5; D remains unclear. V was shortened by 2 bases and J by 1 base, with 11 bases between the two germline ends. CDR1 is SEHNR and CDR2 is FQNEAQ in the germline V gene (reference sequence). The CDR3 length is 15 residues. CDR3 loop: CASSLLQRLQETQYF. In nucleotides, the CDR3 is TGTGCCAGCAGCTTATTGCAACGACTCCAAGAGACCCAGTACTTC.

The CDR3 nucleotides read TGTGCCTGGACTAGCGTTAACAATGAGCAGTTCTTC. Translation: CAWTSVNNEQFF. This chain uses TRBV30 with TRBJ2-1; tentatively, D is TRBD2 (6 bases). V lost 4 bases to trimming and J lost 5 bases, with 9 bases between them. CDR1 GTSNPN and CDR2 SVGIG come from the germline V gene (reference sequence). This CDR3 comprises 12 residues.

The CDR3 DNA is TGTGCCATCAGTGAGACCGGGACAGGGAATGAAAAACTGTTTTTT. Translation: CAISETGTGNEKLFF. The rearrangement links TRBV10-3 to TRBJ1-4; 9 nucleotides match TRBD1. Germline V CDR1 and CDR2: ENHRY, SYGVKD. This CDR3 comprises 15 residues. With 2 bases clipped from V and 5 bases from J, the junction kept 3 bases outside the gene matches.

The rearrangement links TRBV7-9 to TRBJ1-4, with a possible D match to TRBD1 (6 bases). Germline V gives CDR1 SEHNR, CDR2 FQNEAQ (reference sequence). V shed 5 bases and J shed 8 bases, with 15 bases lying between them. CDR3 length equals 14 residues. CDR3 protein: CASSAQGYAEKLFF. CDR3 DNA sequence: TGTGCCAGCAGCGCCCAGGGGTATGCGGAAAAACTGTTTTTT.

CDR3 amino acids: CASSLDHSSGGYTF. DNA for the CDR3: TGTGCCAGCAGCTTAGATCATTCATCAGGAGGCTACACCTTC. The chain links TRBV11-2 to TRBJ1-2; no firm D call. Germline CDR1 SGHAT, CDR2 FQNNGV. V lost 0 bases, J lost 8 bases, and 13 bases lay in between. The CDR3 has 14 residues.

The gene calls are TRBV5-1 and TRBJ1-2; maybe TRBD1 (6 bases). Trimming cost V 0 bases and J 7 bases, with 10 bases left between them. The germline gives CDR1 SGHRS, CDR2 YFSETQ. The CDR3 covers 13 residues. CDR3 nucleotide sequence: TGCGCCAGCAGCTTGGGGTCAGGGGTTGGCTACACCTTC. This sequence encodes CASSLGSGVGYTF.

This chain links TRBV9 with TRBJ2-7; TRBD2 agrees at 9 bases. Trimming removed 4 bases from V and 3 bases from J; junction bases left unmatched: 11. Germline CDR1 and CDR2: SGDLS and YYNGEE. The CDR3 consists of 16 residues. The CDR3 DNA is TGTGCCAGCAGCATGAATTTAGCGGGAGAGAGCTACGAGCAGTACTTC. Its protein product is CASSMNLAGESYEQYF.

V gene TRBV30 combines with J gene TRBJ2-3, with D hard to call. Germline lookup yields CDR1 GTSNPN and CDR2 SVGIG (reference sequence). CDR3 length: 12 amino acids. V lost 7 bases, J lost 0 bases, and 8 bases lay in between. CDR3 residues: CASLGSTDTQYF. The CDR3, as DNA: TGTGCCTCCCTCGGGAGCACAGATACGCAGTATTTT.

The chain recombines TRBV6-6 with TRBJ2-7, with 7 positions matching TRBD1. The CDR3 spans 15 residues. Trimming removed 2 bases from V and 5 bases from J; junction bases left unmatched: 9. Germline values: CDR1 MNHNY, CDR2 SVGAGI (reference sequence). CDR3 bases: TGTGCCAGCAGTTACAACAGGGGAGTAGTCGACGAGCAGTACTTC. Protein sequence: CASSYNRGVVDEQYF.

The V call is TRBV9, the J call TRBJ2-1, with D perhaps matching TRBD2 (6 bases). Trimming took 0 bases from V and 8 from J, leaving 9 bases between them. The germline gives CDR1 SGDLS, CDR2 YYNGEE. This CDR3 has 13 residues. CDR3 protein: CASSVVRGDEQFF. The CDR3 DNA is TGTGCCAGCAGCGTAGTACGCGGGGATGAGCAGTTCTTC. The full variable domain, completed using reference TRBV9 and TRBJ2-1, is DSGVTQTPKHLITATGQRVTLRCSPRSGDLSVYWYQQSLDQGLQFLIQYYNGEERAKGNILERFSAQQFPDLHSELNLSSLELGDSALYFCASSVVRGDEQFFGPGTRLTVL.

V usage is TRBV4-2 and J usage is TRBJ2-5, with TRBD1 matching over 8 bases. CDR1 LGHNA and CDR2 YNFKEQ come from the germline V gene. The CDR3 is made up of 15 amino acids. V shed 1 base and J 5 bases; nucleotides not matched to a gene: 6. The CDR3, as DNA: TGTGCCAGCAGCCAAGTCAGGGGGCCCAAGGAGACCCAGTACTTC. Translated, it gives CASSQVRGPKETQYF.

The chain employs TRBV29-1 and TRBJ2-7; D unresolved. Germline CDR1 is SQVTM and CDR2 is ANQGSEA. This CDR3 has 15 amino acids. Trimming took 4 bases from V and 9 from J, leaving 25 bases between them. CDR3 coding DNA: TGCAGCGTTGTCACAAGAGTGGGCCTATCGGTGGGGCAGTACTTC. Amino acids: CSVVTRVGLSVGQYF.

This rearrangement joins TRBV11-2 to TRBJ1-3; D gene uncertain. Germline lookup yields CDR1 SGHAT and CDR2 FQNNGV. The CDR3 has 14 residues. V was trimmed by 6 bases and J by 0 bases, leaving 9 bases between them. CDR3 in amino acids: CASRFLSSGNTIYF. The CDR3 coding sequence is TGTGCCAGCAGGTTCCTTAGCTCTGGAAACACCATATATTTT.

The V and J genes are TRBV2 and TRBJ2-1, with 9 bases fitting TRBD2. The CDR3 contains 15 residues. V lost 0 bases to trimming and J lost 3 bases; unmatched junction nucleotides: 0. Germline CDR1 SNHLY, CDR2 FYNNEI. Here the CDR3 DNA reads TGTGCCAGCAGTGAAGCTAGCGGGAGCTACAATGAGCAGTTCTTC. It yields the protein CASSEASGSYNEQFF.